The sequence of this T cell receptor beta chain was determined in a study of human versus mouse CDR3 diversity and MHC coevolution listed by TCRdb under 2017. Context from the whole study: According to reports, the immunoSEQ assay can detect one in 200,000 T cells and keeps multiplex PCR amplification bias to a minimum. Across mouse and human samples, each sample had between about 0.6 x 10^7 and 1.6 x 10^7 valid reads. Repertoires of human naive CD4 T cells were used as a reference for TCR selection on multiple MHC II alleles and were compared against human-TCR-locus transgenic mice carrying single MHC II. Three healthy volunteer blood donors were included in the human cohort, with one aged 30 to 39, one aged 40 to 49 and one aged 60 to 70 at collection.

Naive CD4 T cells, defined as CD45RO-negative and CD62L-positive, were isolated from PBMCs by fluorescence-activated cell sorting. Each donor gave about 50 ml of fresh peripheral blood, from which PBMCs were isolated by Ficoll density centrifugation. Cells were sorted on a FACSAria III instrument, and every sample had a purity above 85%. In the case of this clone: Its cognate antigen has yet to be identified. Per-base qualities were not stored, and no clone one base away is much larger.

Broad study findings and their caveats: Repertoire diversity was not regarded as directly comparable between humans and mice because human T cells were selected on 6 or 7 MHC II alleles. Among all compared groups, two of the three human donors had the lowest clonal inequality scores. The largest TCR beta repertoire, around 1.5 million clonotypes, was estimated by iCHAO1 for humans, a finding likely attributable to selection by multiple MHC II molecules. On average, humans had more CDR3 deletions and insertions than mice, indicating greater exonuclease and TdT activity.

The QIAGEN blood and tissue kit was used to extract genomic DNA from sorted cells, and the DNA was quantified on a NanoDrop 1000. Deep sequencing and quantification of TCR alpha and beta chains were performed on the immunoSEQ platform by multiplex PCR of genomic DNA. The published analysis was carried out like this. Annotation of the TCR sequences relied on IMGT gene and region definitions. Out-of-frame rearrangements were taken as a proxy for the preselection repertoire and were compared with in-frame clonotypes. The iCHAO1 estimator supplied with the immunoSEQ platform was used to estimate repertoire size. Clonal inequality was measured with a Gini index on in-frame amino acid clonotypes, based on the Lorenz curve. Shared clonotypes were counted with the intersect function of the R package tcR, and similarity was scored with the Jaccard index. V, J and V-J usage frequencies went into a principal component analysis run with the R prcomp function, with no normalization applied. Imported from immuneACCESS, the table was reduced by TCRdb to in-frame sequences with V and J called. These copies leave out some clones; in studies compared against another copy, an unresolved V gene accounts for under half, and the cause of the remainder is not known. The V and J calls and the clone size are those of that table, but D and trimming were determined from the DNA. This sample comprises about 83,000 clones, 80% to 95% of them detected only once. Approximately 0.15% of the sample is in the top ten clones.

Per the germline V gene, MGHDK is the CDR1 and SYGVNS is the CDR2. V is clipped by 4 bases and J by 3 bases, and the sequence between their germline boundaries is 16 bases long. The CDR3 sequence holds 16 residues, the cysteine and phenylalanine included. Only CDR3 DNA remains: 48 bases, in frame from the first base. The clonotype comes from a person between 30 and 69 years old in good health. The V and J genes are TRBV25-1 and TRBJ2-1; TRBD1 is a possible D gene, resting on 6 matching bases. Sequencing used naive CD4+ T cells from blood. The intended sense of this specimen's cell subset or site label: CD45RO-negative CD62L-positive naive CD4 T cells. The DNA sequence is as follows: TGTGCCAGCAGTGGCCTCAGGGGCGGGTTCTACAATGAGCAGTTCTTC. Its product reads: CASSGLRGGFYNEQFF.